This T cell receptor beta chain derives from a study of OX40 agonist ivuxolimab in advanced cancers. Looking at the study overall: Every 2 weeks, ivuxolimab was infused into the patients intravenously at between 0.01 and 10 mg/kg.

Profiled with immunoSEQ multiplex PCR; TCRdb holds only in-frame clones, not every one. The table shows over 30,000 clones, with more than 70% occurring only once. This CDR3 has 14 residues. V lost 6 bases, J lost 5 bases, and 10 bases stayed unmatched. Germline CDR1 MGHDK, CDR2 SYGVNS. The material was CD4+ or CD8+ T cells sorted from blood, obtained in a trial of the OX40 agonist ivuxolimab. The receptor comes from an adult with an advanced solid tumor such as melanoma, head and neck, liver or kidney cancer. This chain joins TRBV25-1 and TRBJ2-7, with TRBD2 matching over 7 bases. This chain's CDR3 is CASSASWGGHEQYF. In nucleotides, the CDR3 is TGTGCCAGCAGCGCCTCTTGGGGAGGGCACGAGCAGTACTTC.